This T cell receptor beta chain was documented in a study of blood T cell repertoires in COVID-19. For the study at large: In each case, the material was cDNA or gDNA derived from T cells, B-cell-depleted T cells, or PBMCs.

This clone was observed a few times. Germline CDR1 is MNHEY and CDR2 is SVGAGI. V was trimmed by 2 bases and J by 3 bases, leaving 7 bases between them. The CDR3 sequence is 14 residues long. Data came from immunoSEQ multiplex PCR; TCRdb stores just in-frame clones and leaves some out. The sample lists 35,000 to 45,000 clones, 73% occurring once. The chain links TRBV6-5 to TRBJ2-2; no firm D call. Sequenced material: peripheral blood. This TCR came from an elderly man with acute or convalescent COVID-19. The CDR3 nucleotides read TGTGCCAGCAGTTACCTTAGATACACCGGGGAGCTGTTTTTT. Its protein is CASSYLRYTGELFF.